This T cell receptor beta chain comes out of a study of T cells after yellow fever vaccination. TCRdb passed the 5' RACE reads through MiXCR, listing each CDR3 protein once. The sample lists more than 250,000 distinct CDR3 sequences; around 7% were seen once. This clonotype was seen repeatedly, ten times or more. The source of this sequence is a young man who received the YFV17D yellow fever vaccine. Sequencing was performed on PBMCs, taken around 45 days after the first yellow fever vaccination.

CDR3 DNA sequence: TGTGCCAGCAGTTCCTCAGGGGCGGGAAACACCATATATTTT. Translation: CASSSSGAGNTIYF. The chain combines TRBV12-3 or TRBV12-4 with TRBJ1-3; possible D gene TRBD1, 6 bases. Deletions cut 4 bases from V and 4 bases from J, with 11 bases between. The CDR3 is 14 amino acids.